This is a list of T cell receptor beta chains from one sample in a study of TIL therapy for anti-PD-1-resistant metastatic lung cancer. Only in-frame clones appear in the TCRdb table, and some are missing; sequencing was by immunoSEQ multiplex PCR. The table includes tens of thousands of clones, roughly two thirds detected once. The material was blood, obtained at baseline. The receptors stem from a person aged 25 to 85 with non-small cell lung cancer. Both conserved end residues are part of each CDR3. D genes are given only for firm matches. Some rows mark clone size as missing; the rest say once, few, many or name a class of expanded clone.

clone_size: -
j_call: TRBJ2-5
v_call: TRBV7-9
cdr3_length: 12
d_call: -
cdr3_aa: CASTRAQETQYF
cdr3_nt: TGTGCCAGCACCCGGGCCCAAGAGACCCAGTACTTC

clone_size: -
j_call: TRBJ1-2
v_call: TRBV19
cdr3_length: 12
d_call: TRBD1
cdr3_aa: CASSDRVGGYTF
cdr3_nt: TGTGCCAGTAGTGACAGGGTGGGAGGCTACACCTTC

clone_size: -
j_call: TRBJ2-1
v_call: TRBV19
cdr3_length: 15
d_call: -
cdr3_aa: CASSSWEASYNEQFF
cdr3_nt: TGTGCCAGTAGTTCGTGGGAGGCCTCCTACAATGAGCAGTTCTTC

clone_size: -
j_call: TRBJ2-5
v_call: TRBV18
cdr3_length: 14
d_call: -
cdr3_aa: CASSPAGVKETQYF
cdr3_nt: TGTGCCAGCTCACCGGCAGGGGTGAAAGAGACCCAGTACTTC

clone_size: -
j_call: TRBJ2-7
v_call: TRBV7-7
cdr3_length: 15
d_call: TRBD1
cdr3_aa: CASSLGQGDSYEQYF
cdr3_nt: TGTGCTAGCAGCTTGGGACAGGGGGACTCCTACGAGCAGTACTTC

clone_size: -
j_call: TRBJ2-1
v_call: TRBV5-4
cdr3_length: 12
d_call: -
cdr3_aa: CASSFGDNEQFF
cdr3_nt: TGTGCCAGCAGCTTCGGGGACAATGAGCAGTTCTTC

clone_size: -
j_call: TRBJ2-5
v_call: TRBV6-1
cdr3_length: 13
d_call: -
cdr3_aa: CASSERVQETQYF
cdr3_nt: TGTGCCAGCAGTGAAAGAGTGCAAGAGACCCAGTACTTC

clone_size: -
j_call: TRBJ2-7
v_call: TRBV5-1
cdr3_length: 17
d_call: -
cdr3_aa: CASSSMKTGRSSYEQYF
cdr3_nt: TGCGCCAGCAGCTCGATGAAGACAGGCAGGAGCTCCTACGAGCAGTACTTC

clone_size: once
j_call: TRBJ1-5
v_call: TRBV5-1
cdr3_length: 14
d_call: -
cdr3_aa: CASSLEGANQPQHF
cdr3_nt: TGCGCCAGCAGCTTGGAAGGGGCGAATCAGCCCCAGCATTTT

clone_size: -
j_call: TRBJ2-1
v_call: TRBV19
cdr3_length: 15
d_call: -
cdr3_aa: CASSSQGLSYNEQFF
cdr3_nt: TGTGCCAGTAGTTCGCAGGGGTTGAGTTACAATGAGCAGTTCTTC

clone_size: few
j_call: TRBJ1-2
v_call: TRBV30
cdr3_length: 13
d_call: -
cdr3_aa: CAWRLQGSYGYTF
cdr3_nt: TGTGCCTGGAGGCTGCAGGGATCCTATGGCTACACCTTC

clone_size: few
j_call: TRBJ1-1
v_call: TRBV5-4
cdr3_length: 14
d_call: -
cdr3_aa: CASSLDQGNTEAFF
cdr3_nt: TGTGCCAGCAGCTTGGATCAGGGGAACACTGAAGCTTTCTTT

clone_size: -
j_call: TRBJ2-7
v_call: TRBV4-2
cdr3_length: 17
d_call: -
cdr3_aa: CASSQDYVRGNPYEQYF
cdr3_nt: TGTGCCAGCAGCCAAGATTACGTCCGGGGAAACCCCTACGAGCAGTACTTC

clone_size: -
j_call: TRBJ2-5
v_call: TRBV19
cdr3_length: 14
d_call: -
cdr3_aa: CASSIRGTGETQYF
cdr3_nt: TGTGCCAGTAGTATCCGCGGGACGGGAGAGACCCAGTACTTC

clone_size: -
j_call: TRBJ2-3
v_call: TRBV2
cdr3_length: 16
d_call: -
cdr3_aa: CASSEGAASSTDTQYF
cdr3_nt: TGTGCCAGCAGTGAAGGGGCAGCGTCTAGCACAGATACGCAGTATTTT

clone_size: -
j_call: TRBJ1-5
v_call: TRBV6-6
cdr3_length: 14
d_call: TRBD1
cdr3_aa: CASIGQGINQPQHF
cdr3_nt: TGTGCCAGCATAGGACAGGGTATTAATCAGCCCCAGCATTTT

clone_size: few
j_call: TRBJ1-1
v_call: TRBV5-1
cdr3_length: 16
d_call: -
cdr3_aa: CASSLSGGKWDTEAFF
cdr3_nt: TGCGCCAGCAGCTTGAGCGGGGGGAAGTGGGACACTGAAGCTTTCTTT

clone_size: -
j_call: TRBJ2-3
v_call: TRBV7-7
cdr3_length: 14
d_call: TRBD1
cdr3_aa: CASSLGGPTDTQYF
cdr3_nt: TGTGCTAGCAGCTTAGGGGGCCCCACAGATACGCAGTATTTT

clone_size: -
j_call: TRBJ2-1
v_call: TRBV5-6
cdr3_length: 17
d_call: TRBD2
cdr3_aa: CASSLRTSSSSYNEQFF
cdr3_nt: TGTGCCAGCAGCTTGCGGACTAGCAGTTCCTCCTACAATGAGCAGTTCTTC

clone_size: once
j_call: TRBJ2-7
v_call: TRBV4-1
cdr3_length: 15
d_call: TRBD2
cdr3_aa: CASSRTSGTTYEQYF
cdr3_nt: TGCGCCAGCAGCCGCACTAGCGGGACTACCTACGAGCAGTACTTC

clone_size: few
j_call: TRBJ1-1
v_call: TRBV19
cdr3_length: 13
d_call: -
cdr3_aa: CASSDQLNTEAFF
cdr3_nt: TGTGCCAGTAGTGACCAGTTGAACACTGAAGCTTTCTTT

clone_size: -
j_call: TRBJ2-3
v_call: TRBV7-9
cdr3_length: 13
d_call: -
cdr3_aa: CASSVILGDTQYF
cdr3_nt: TGTGCCAGCAGCGTCATACTAGGGGATACGCAGTATTTT

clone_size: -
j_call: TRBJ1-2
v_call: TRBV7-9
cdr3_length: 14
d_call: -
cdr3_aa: CASSRGGVNYGYTF
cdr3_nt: TGTGCCAGCAGCCGTGGTGGAGTTAACTATGGCTACACCTTC

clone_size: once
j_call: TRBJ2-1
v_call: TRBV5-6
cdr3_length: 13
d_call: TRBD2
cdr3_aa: CASSLGLAGSQFF
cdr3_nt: TGTGCCAGCAGCTTGGGTCTAGCGGGGTCCCAGTTCTTC

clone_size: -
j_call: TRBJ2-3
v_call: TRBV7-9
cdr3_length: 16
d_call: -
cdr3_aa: CASSYFNIPLEDTQYF
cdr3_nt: TGTGCCAGCAGCTACTTCAACATCCCGTTGGAGGATACGCAGTATTTT

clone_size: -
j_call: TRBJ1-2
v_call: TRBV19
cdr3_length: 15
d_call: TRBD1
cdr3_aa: CASSTRDRGDYGYTF
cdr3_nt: TGTGCCAGTAGTACCCGGGACAGGGGCGACTATGGCTACACCTTC

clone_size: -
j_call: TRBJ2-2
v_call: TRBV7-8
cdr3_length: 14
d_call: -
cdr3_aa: CASSRRTRTGELFF
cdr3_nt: TGTGCCAGCAGCAGACGTACAAGAACCGGGGAGCTGTTTTTT

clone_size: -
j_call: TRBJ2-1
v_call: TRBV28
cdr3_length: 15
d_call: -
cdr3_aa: CASSFGSGPKGEQFF
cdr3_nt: TGTGCCAGCAGTTTTGGCTCCGGACCCAAAGGTGAGCAGTTCTTC

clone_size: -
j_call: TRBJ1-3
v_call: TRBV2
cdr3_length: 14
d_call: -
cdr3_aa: CASTGGITGNTIYF
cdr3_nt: TGTGCCAGCACGGGCGGGATCACTGGAAACACCATATATTTT

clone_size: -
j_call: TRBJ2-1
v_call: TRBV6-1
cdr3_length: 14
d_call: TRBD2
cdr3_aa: CANQRGTSVNEQFF
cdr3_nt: TGTGCCAACCAAAGGGGGACTAGTGTGAATGAGCAGTTCTTC